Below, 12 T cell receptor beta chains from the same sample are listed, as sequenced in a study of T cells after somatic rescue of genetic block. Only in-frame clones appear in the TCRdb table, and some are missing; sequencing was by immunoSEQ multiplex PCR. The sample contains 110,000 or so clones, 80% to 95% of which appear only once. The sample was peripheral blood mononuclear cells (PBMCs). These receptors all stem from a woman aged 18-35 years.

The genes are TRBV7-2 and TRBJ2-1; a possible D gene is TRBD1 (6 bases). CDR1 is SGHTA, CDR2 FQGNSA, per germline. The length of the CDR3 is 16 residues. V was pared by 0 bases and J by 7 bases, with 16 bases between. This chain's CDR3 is CASSLASSSQGNEQFF. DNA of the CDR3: TGTGCCAGCAGCTTAGCTAGCTCAAGCCAGGGGAATGAGCAGTTCTTC.

CDR3 sequence (DNA): TGTGCCAGCAGCCAGGGGCCGGGCCGAAACACCATATATTTT. It codes for CASSQGPGRNTIYF. The chain is built from TRBV7-2 and TRBJ1-3, with D possibly TRBD1 on 6 matching bases. CDR3 length: 14 residues. With 5 bases removed from V and 5 bases from J, the gap between germline ends came to 13 bases. Germline V CDR1 and CDR2: SGHTA, FQGNSA.

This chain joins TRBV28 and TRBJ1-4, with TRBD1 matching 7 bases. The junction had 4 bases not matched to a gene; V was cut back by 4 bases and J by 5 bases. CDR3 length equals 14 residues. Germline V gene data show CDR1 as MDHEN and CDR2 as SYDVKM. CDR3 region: CASSSGTENEKLFF. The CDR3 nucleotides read TGTGCCAGCAGTTCCGGGACAGAGAATGAAAAACTGTTTTTT.

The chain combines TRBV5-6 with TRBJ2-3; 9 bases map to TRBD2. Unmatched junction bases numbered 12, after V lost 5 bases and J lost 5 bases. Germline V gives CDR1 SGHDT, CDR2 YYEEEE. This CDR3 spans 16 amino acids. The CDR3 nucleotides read TGTGCCAGCAGACTCGGTCCGGCGGGGGGGCTAGATACGCAGTATTTT. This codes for CASRLGPAGGLDTQYF.

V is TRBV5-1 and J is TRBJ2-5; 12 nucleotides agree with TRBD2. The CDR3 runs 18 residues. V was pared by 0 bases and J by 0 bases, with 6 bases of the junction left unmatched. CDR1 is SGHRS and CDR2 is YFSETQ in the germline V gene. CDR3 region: CASSLGLAGALYQETQYF. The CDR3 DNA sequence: TGCGCCAGCAGCTTGGGACTAGCGGGGGCCTTGTACCAAGAGACCCAGTACTTC.

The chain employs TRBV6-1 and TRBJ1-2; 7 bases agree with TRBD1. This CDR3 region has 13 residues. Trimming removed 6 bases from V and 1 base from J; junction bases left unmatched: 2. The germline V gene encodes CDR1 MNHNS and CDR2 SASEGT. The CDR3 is CASRGTVNYGYTF. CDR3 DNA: TGTGCCAGCAGGGGGACAGTTAACTATGGCTACACCTTC.

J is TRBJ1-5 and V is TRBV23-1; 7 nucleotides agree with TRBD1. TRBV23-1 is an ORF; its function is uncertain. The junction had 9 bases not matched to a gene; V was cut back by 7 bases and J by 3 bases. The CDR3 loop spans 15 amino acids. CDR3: CASTPPGQDNQPQHF. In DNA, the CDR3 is TGCGCCAGCACCCCCCCCGGACAGGACAATCAGCCCCAGCATTTT.

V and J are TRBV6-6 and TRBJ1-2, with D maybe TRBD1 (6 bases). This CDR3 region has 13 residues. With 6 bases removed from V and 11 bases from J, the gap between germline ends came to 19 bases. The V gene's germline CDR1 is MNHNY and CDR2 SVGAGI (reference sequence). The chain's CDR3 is CASRPDPGAPYTF. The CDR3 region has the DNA TGTGCCAGCAGACCAGACCCGGGGGCCCCTTACACCTTC.

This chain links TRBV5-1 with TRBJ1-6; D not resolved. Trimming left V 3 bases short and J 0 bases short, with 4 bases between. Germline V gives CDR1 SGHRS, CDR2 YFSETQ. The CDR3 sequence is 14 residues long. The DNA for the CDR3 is TGCGCCAGCAGCTCTAGCTCCTATAATTCACCCCTCCACTTT. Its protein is CASSSSSYNSPLHF.

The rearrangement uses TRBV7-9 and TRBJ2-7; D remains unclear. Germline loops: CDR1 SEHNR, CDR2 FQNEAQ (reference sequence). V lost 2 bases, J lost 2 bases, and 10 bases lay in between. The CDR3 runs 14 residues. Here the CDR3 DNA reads TGTGCCAGCAGCTTAAGTTTTTCCACCTACGAGCAGTACTTC. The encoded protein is CASSLSFSTYEQYF.

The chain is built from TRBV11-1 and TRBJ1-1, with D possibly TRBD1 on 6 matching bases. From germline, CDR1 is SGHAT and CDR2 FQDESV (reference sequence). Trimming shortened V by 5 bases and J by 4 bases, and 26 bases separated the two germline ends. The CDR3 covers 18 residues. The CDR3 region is CASSIRPKSAGVSTEAFF. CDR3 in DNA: TGTGCCAGCAGCATAAGGCCCAAATCTGCAGGGGTGAGCACTGAAGCTTTCTTT.

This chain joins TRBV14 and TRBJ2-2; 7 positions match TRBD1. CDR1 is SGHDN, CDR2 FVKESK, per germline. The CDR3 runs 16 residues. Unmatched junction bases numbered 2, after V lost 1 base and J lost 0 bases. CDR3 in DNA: TGTGCCAGCAGCCAAGGAAGGGGGCCGAACACCGGGGAGCTGTTTTTT. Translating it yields CASSQGRGPNTGELFF.